This T cell receptor beta chain was identified in a study of blood T cell repertoires in COVID-19. For the study at large: Spain, Italy and the United States supplied samples that represented acute and convalescent COVID-19. PBMCs, B-cell-depleted T cells, or T cells provided the cDNA or gDNA that made up the material.

As handled by the study authors: Amplification of reference gene primers provided the estimated nucleated cell counts. Method: immunoSEQ multiplex PCR; TCRdb's copy keeps in-frame clones and lacks some. From that table come the V and J calls and clone size; the DNA was used to work out D and trimming. Here the sample spans 250,000 to 300,000 clones, about four fifths being singletons. CDR3 length: 16 residues. The J segment lost 4 bases and the V segment lost 1 base, leaving 6 bases of the junction unmatched. CDR1 and CDR2 (germline): LGHDT, YNNKEL (reference sequence). V gene TRBV3-1 (or the pseudogene TRBV3-2) combines with J gene TRBJ2-1, with 8 bases matching TRBD2. The clonotype originates from an elderly man with acute or convalescent COVID-19. The sequenced sample was peripheral blood. The CDR3 reads CASSQGREGRYNEQFF. The CDR3 DNA is TGTGCCAGCAGCCAAGGACGGGAGGGCCGATACAATGAGCAGTTCTTC.